The rows below give T cell receptor beta chains drawn from one sample of a study of blood T cell repertoires in COVID-19. Data came from immunoSEQ multiplex PCR; TCRdb stores just in-frame clones and leaves some out. Of about 370,000 clones listed, about 90% are singletons. Sequenced sample: PBMCs or T cells enriched from blood (not recorded which). The receptors shown here come from a young woman who had recovered from COVID-19. Both conserved end residues are part of each CDR3. A D gene is named only where the DNA matches it firmly. Expanded clones get a size class; other rows say once, few or many, or leave the size out.

J gene	D gene	V gene	clone size	CDR3 DNA	CDR3 protein
TRBJ1-2	.	TRBV9	.	TGTGCCAGCAGCGTAGACGAGGGTATTAACTATGGCTACACCTTC	CASSVDEGINYGYTF
TRBJ1-6	TRBD1	TRBV5-8	.	TGTGCCAGCTCCTCCGGGACAGGGCTCTCTTCACCCCTCCACTTT	CASSSGTGLSSPLHF
TRBJ1-1	.	TRBV2	once	TGTGCCAGTCACCAGGGCGGTAACACTGAAGCTTTCTTT	CASHQGGNTEAFF
TRBJ2-7	TRBD1	TRBV25-1	.	TGTGCCAGCAGTGGGGACAGGGAAACGAACGAGCAGTACTTC	CASSGDRETNEQYF
TRBJ2-7	TRBD1	TRBV7-3	.	TGTGCCAGCAGCTTACAGGACAGGGGGCCATACGAGCAGTACTTC	CASSLQDRGPYEQYF
TRBJ2-2	.	TRBV19	.	TGTGCCAGTAGTATAGCACGGACAAGAAACACCGGGGAGCTGTTTTTT	CASSIARTRNTGELFF
TRBJ1-1	.	TRBV10-1	.	TGCGCCAGCAGTGAACAGGTGAACACTGAAGCTTTCTTT	CASSEQVNTEAFF
TRBJ2-3	TRBD2	TRBV6-5	once	TGTGCCAGCAGCAGAGGACTAGCTATAGATACGCAGTATTTT	CASSRGLAIDTQYF
TRBJ2-7	TRBD1	TRBV28	.	TGTGCCAGCAGGACAGGGTTCGACGAGCAGTACTTC	CASRTGFDEQYF
TRBJ1-2	TRBD1	TRBV10-3	.	TGTGCCATCAGTACCAGGGGGTTAGACCCTAACTATGGCTACACCTTC	CAISTRGLDPNYGYTF
TRBJ2-1	TRBD2	TRBV4-3	.	TGCGCCAGCAGCCAAGAAGAAGGTAGCGGGGTTGGGAACAATGAGCAGTTCTTC	CASSQEEGSGVGNNEQFF
TRBJ2-6	TRBD1	TRBV7-9	.	TGTGCCAGCAGACCTACGGGAACGGGACAGCGCTCTGGGGCCAACGTCCTGACTTTC	CASRPTGTGQRSGANVLTF
TRBJ2-7	TRBD2	TRBV7-2	few	TGTGCCAGCAGGACTAAACTGACTAGCGGGTACAACTACGAGCAGTACTTC	CASRTKLTSGYNYEQYF
TRBJ2-7	.	TRBV4-2	.	TGTGCCAGCAGCGACTGGGACGAGCAGTACTTC	CASSDWDEQYF
TRBJ2-7	.	TRBV6-6	.	TGTGCCAGCAGTTACACACTGGACAACTCCTACGAGCAGTACTTC	CASSYTLDNSYEQYF
TRBJ1-3	.	TRBV7-3	.	TGTGCCAGAGGCACAGGGTCTGGAAACACCATATATTTT	CARGTGSGNTIYF
TRBJ2-7	.	TRBV18	.	TGTGCCAGCTCACCGCAGTACGAGCAGTACTTC	CASSPQYEQYF
TRBJ1-4	TRBD1	TRBV6-5	.	TGTGCCAGCAGGGGACAGGGAACAACTAATGAAAAACTGTTTTTT	CASRGQGTTNEKLFF
TRBJ2-7	.	TRBV12-5	.	TGTGCTAGTGGTTTGGTAACCGCGATGGGGGGGCAGTACTTC	CASGLVTAMGGQYF
TRBJ2-7	TRBD1	TRBV27	.	TGTGCCAGCAGTTTATGGGGCGGGACAGGGTCCTACGAGCAGTACTTC	CASSLWGGTGSYEQYF
TRBJ1-1	TRBD1	TRBV7-2	.	TGTGCCAGCAGCTTAGGGGAGGCGACAGGGATGAACACTGAAGCTTTCTTT	CASSLGEATGMNTEAFF
TRBJ1-6	.	TRBV6-5	.	TGTGCCAGCAGTTGGGACACCTCTCATTCACCCCTCCACTTT	CASSWDTSHSPLHF
TRBJ1-5	.	TRBV21-1	.	TGTGCCAGCGGCCGGGACAGCTACAATCAGCCCCAGCATTTT	CASGRDSYNQPQHF
TRBJ2-3	.	TRBV4-3	.	TGCGCCAGCAGCCAAGATAAGACACCCGGTAGCACAGATACGCAGTATTTT	CASSQDKTPGSTDTQYF
TRBJ2-3	TRBD1	TRBV7-9	.	TGTGCCAGCAGCTCAGCCGGGACAGGCACAGATACGCAGTATTTT	CASSSAGTGTDTQYF
TRBJ2-1	TRBD2	TRBV5-1	.	TGCGCCAGCAGCTTGCCCGGGACTAGCTTCTACAATGAGCAGTTCTTC	CASSLPGTSFYNEQFF
TRBJ2-7	.	TRBV4-1	few	TGCGCCAGCAGTCAGGGGCGGAACTACGAGCAGTACTTC	CASSQGRNYEQYF
TRBJ2-1	TRBD1	TRBV4-3	.	TGCGCCAGCAGCCAAGAGGGACAGCTCCCCTACAATGAGCAGTTCTTC	CASSQEGQLPYNEQFF
TRBJ2-7	TRBD1	TRBV27	.	TGTGCCAGCAGCCGGGACAGGGGACACGAGCAGTACTTC	CASSRDRGHEQYF
TRBJ1-1	.	TRBV5-1	once	TGCGCCAGCAGCTTGTTACAGGTCCTAATGAACACTGAAGCTTTCTTT	CASSLLQVLMNTEAFF
TRBJ2-7	TRBD1	TRBV7-3	few	TGTGCCAGCAGCCCGACAGGGAGACACTACGAGCAGTACTTC	CASSPTGRHYEQYF
TRBJ1-2	TRBD1	TRBV19	few	TGTGCCAGTAAGGACAGGGATATTGGAGGCTACACCTTC	CASKDRDIGGYTF
TRBJ1-2	.	TRBV14	.	TGTGCCAGCAGCAAAAGAAGGAGGGACTATAACTATGGCTACACCTTC	CASSKRRRDYNYGYTF
TRBJ1-3	.	TRBV7-9	.	TGTGCCAGCAGCCGTCTCAGCTCTGGAAACACCATATATTTT	CASSRLSSGNTIYF
TRBJ2-1	TRBD1	TRBV6-6	.	TGTGCCAGCAGTACGCTAAGGACAGGGATTGGCAATGAGCAGTTCTTC	CASSTLRTGIGNEQFF
TRBJ1-3	.	TRBV6-2/TRBV6-3	.	TGTGCCAGCAGTTATTCGCCCTATGGAAACACCATATATTTT	CASSYSPYGNTIYF
TRBJ1-1	TRBD1	TRBV10-3	.	TGTGCCATCAGTGAGCCAGGACAGGGTTGGACTGAAGCTTTCTTT	CAISEPGQGWTEAFF
TRBJ2-7	.	TRBV15	.	TGTGCCACCAGCAGGTCCAGGGCGCGGTCCGAGCAGTACTTC	CATSRSRARSEQYF
TRBJ1-5	.	TRBV28	once	TGTGCCAGCACCCCGGTCGAGGCAAATCAGCCCCAGCATTTT	CASTPVEANQPQHF
TRBJ1-5	TRBD1	TRBV28	.	TGTGCCAGCAATCCGGGACAGGAGAATCAGCCCCAGCATTTT	CASNPGQENQPQHF
TRBJ2-3	TRBD2	TRBV6-2/TRBV6-3	.	TGTGCCAGCAGTGTCTGGGGCGGGGGGTTTTCAGATACGCAGTATTTT	CASSVWGGGFSDTQYF
TRBJ2-3	.	TRBV10-1	few	TGCGCCAGCAGTCCCCTTCTAGGCCCTCACGCAGATACGCAGTATTTT	CASSPLLGPHADTQYF